Shown below are 8 T cell receptor beta chains from a single sample sequenced in a study of T cells in tumors after PD-1 blockade. Measured with immunoSEQ multiplex PCR; TCRdb has only the in-frame clones, and not every one. Of some 4,500 clones in the sample, approximately 71% were seen once. The source was tumor tissue, collected before anti-PD-1 treatment. The receptor source for this set is a human donor with basal cell carcinoma.

V gene TRBV7-6 combines with J gene TRBJ1-5, with D hard to call. Trimming stripped 5 bases from V and 2 bases from J, with 13 bases between. The CDR3 runs to 15 residues. CDR1 and CDR2 (germline): SGHVS, FNYEAQ. CDR3 nucleotide sequence: TGTGCCAGCAGCCCGGAGGGTTACGGCAATCAGCCCCAGCATTTT. This codes for CASSPEGYGNQPQHF.

The rearrangement joins TRBV11-2 to TRBJ2-7; 7 bases are shared with TRBD1. Germline trimming cut 6 bases from V and 4 bases from J; bases unmatched to any gene: 9. Germline CDR1 reads SGHAT; CDR2 reads FQNNGV. The CDR3 has 14 amino acids. As DNA, the CDR3 is TGTGCCAGCAGGGGACAAGGGGGCGGTTACGAGCAGTACTTC. It specifies CASRGQGGGYEQYF.

This clone was recorded a few times. The chain couples TRBV2 to TRBJ2-3; 7 bases agree with TRBD2. V lost 6 bases to trimming and J lost 0 bases; unmatched junction nucleotides: 3. Per germline, CDR1 SNHLY and CDR2 FYNNEI. The CDR3 is 14 amino acids. The CDR3 region is CASRPSGSTDTQYF. The CDR3, as DNA: TGTGCCAGCAGGCCTAGCGGAAGCACAGATACGCAGTATTTT. Combining the CDR3 with reference TRBV2 and TRBJ2-3 gives the whole variable domain EPEVTQTPSHQVTQMGQEVILRCVPISNHLYFYWYRQILGQKVEFLVSFYNNEISEKSEIFDDQFSVERPDGSNFTLKIRSTKLEDSAMYFCASRPSGSTDTQYFGPGTRLTVL.

This chain joins TRBV5-8 and TRBJ2-5, with D unclear. Deletions cut 8 bases from V and 0 bases from J, with 17 bases between. The CDR3 runs to 15 residues. The germline V gene has CDR1 SGHTS and CDR2 YDEGEE. The CDR3 is CASSKDGLNQETQYF. DNA for the CDR3: TGTGCCAGTAGCAAAGATGGCCTTAACCAAGAGACCCAGTACTTC. The full variable domain, with the rest looked up from reference TRBV5-8 and TRBJ2-5, is EAGVTQSPTHLIKTRGQQATLRCSPISGHTSVYWYQQALGLGLQFLLWYDEGEERNRGNFPPRFSGRQFPNYSSELNVNALELEDSALYLCASSKDGLNQETQYFGPGTRLLVL.

The chain employs TRBV6-6 and TRBJ2-7, with 8 bases aligning to TRBD1. The CDR3 length is 13 residues. Germline V gives CDR1 MNHNY, CDR2 SVGAGI (reference sequence). V lost 10 bases, J lost 0 bases, and 5 bases stayed unmatched. The chain's CDR3 is CATGDRYSYEQYF. DNA of the CDR3: TGTGCCACCGGGGACAGGTACTCCTACGAGCAGTACTTC.

The chain has TRBV6-5 and TRBJ1-3, with 11 bases aligning to TRBD1. The junction had 4 bases not matched to a gene; V was cut back by 6 bases and J by 3 bases. The CDR3 spans 15 residues. CDR1 is MNHEY and CDR2 is SVGAGI in the germline V gene. The CDR3 DNA is TGTGCCAGCAGCGAGGACAGGGGGCTTGGAAACACCATATATTTT. The encoded protein is CASSEDRGLGNTIYF.

This chain uses TRBV18 with TRBJ1-6; D gene unclear. The germline gives CDR1 KGHSH, CDR2 LQKENI. This CDR3 comprises 18 residues. With 2 bases removed from V and 7 bases from J, the gap between germline ends came to 21 bases. The CDR3 reads CASSPVNPPSVPNSPLHF. CDR3 in DNA: TGTGCCAGCTCACCAGTTAACCCCCCGTCCGTTCCGAATTCACCCCTCCACTTT. Complete variable domain (other parts from reference TRBV18 and TRBJ1-6): NAGVMQNPRHLVRRRGQEARLRCSPMKGHSHVYWYRQLPEEGLKFMVYLQKENIIDESGMPKERFSAEFPKEGPSILRIQQVVRGDSAAYFCASSPVNPPSVPNSPLHFGNGTRLTVT.

This clone was found a few times. V and J are TRBV28 and TRBJ1-4; no definite D call. Germline lookup yields CDR1 MDHEN and CDR2 SYDVKM. Trimming cost V 5 bases and J 7 bases, with 8 bases left between them. The CDR3 contains 12 residues. The CDR3 region is CASSRTREKLFF. The CDR3 nucleotides are TGTGCCAGCAGTCGTACCCGTGAAAAACTGTTTTTT.